This T cell receptor (beta chain) came from a study of blood T cell repertoires in COVID-19. Study information: COVID-19 samples, acute and convalescent, were from the United States, Italy and Spain. PBMCs, B-cell-depleted T cells, or T cells were the source of the cDNA or gDNA that made up the material.

Authors' analysis steps: Quantification of nucleated cells was approximated via reference gene primer amplification. The assay was immunoSEQ multiplex PCR, and TCRdb's table has in-frame clones only and misses some. V and J calls and clone size are given by that table; D and trimming were obtained from the DNA. Of around 86,000 clones listed, roughly 82% are singletons. V was clipped by 9 bases and J by 2 bases; unmatched bases: 6. Germline V gene data show CDR1 as ENHRY and CDR2 as SYGVKD. This CDR3 has 13 amino acids. Sequencing was carried out using peripheral blood. This chain connects TRBV10-3 to TRBJ1-1; 7 bases fit TRBD1. The origin of this receptor is a human donor in a cohort sampled during active COVID-19. CDR3 in amino acids: CAIRTGLNTEAFF. The CDR3 coding sequence is TGTGCCATTCGGACAGGTTTAAACACTGAAGCTTTCTTT.